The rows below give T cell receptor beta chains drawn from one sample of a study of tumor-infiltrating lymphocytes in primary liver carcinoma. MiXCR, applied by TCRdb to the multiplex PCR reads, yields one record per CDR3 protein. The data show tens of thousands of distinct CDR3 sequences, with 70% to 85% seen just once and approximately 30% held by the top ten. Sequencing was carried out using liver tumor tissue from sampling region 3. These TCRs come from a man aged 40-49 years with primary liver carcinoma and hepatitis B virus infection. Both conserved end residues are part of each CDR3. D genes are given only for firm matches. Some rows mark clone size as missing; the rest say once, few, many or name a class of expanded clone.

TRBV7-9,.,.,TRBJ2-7,TGTGCCAGCAGCGCCTCTCCCCGGGACCGGACCTACGAGCAGTACTTC,CASSASPRDRTYEQYF
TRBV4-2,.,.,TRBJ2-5,TGTGCCAGCAGCTCAGAGGGGGTAACGGGCCTCCAAGAGACCCAGTACTTC,CASSSEGVTGLQETQYF
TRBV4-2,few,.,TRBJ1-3,TGTGCCAGCAGTCAAGAGGAGAGAGCTGGAAACACCATATATTTT,CASSQEERAGNTIYF
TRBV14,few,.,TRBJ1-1,TGTGCCAGTAGCCCCAGACTTGGGGTAGGCACTGAAGCTTTCTTT,CASSPRLGVGTEAFF
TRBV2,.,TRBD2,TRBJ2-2,TGTGCCAGCAGTAGGACTAGCGGGAGCGCGAACGCCGGGGAGCTGTTTTTT,CASSRTSGSANAGELFF
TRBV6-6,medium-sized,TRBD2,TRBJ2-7,TGTGCCAGCAGTTACGGGGCTAGCGGGAGATACGAGCAGTACTTC,CASSYGASGRYEQYF
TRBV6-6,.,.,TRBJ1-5,TGCGCCATCAACCCCCAGGGAGGGGCTAATCAGCCCCAGCATTTT,CAINPQGGANQPQHF
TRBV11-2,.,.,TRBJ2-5,TGTGCCAGCAGCTTAGGATTAGGGGGACGGGAGAGTCAGTACTTC,CASSLGLGGRESQYF
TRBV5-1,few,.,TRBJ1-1,TGCGCCAGCACCTTGGGGGGGAGCTCGACTGAAGCTTCCTTT,CASTLGGSSTEASF
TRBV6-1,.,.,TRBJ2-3,TGTGTCAGCAAGACTTCTGAGGTAGATACGCAGTATTTT,CVSKTSEVDTQYF
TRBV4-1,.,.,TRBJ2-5,TGCACCAGCAGTCAAGCGGGACAGCGATTCCAAGAGAGCCAGTACTTC,CTSSQAGQRFQESQYF
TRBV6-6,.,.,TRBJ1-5,TGTGTCAGCAGTTACCGAGTAGAGTACAGCAATCAGCCTCAGCATTTT,CVSSYRVEYSNQPQHF
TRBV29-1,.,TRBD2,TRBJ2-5,TGCAGCGTTGAAGAGACGACTAGCGGGAGAGCTGCAGAGACCCAGTACTTC,CSVEETTSGRAAETQYF
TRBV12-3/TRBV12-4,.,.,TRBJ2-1,TGTGCCAGCAGTACGCCTTCGGAGTCCTACAATGAGCAGTTCTTC,CASSTPSESYNEQFF
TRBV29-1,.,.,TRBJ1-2,TGCTGCGTCGGCTCTAACAGCTATGGCTACACATTC,CCVGSNSYGYTF
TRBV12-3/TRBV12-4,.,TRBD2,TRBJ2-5,TGTGCCAGCAGTCTGACCGTGTCACTAAGGGACTACCAGTACTTC,CASSLTVSLRDYQYF
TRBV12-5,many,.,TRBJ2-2,TGTGCTAGTGGTCCCCCGGGCAGCTCGAACACCGGGGAGCTGTTTTTT,CASGPPGSSNTGELFF
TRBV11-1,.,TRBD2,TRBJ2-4,TGTGCCAGCAGCTTTCCCGGGACTAGCGGGACCGAAAACATTCAGCACTTC,CASSFPGTSGTENIQHF
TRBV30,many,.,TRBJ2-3,TGTGCCTGGAGGGTACAATCCGATGGGGGTACGCAGTATTTT,CAWRVQSDGGTQYF
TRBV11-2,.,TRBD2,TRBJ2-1,TGTACTAGCAGCTTGAATATCGGACTAGCCATGGGTGAGCAGTTCTTC,CTSSLNIGLAMGEQFF
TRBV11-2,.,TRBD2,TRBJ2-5,TGTGTCAGCAGCTTAGCAGCGGGAGGTGCCCGGGTCCAAGAGACCCAGTACTTC,CVSSLAAGGARVQETQYF
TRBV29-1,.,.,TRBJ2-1,TGCAGCATAGGGCCTTCTTCCAGCTCCTACAATGAGCAGTTCTTC,CSIGPSSSSYNEQFF
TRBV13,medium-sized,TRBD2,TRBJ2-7,TGTGCCAGCAGCGCCCCGGGACTAGCGGGCCTTAGCTCCTACGAGCAGTACTTC,CASSAPGLAGLSSYEQYF
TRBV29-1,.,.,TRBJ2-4,TGCAGCGTTGACCTGGAGGGCCAGACATACTTC,CSVDLEGQTYF
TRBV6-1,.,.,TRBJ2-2,TGTGCCAGCAGTGACGGGGTCCAAACCGGGGGCCAGTTTTTT,CASSDGVQTGGQFF
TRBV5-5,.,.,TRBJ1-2,TGTGCCAGCAGCTCTAGTATAGGATTAAGCTACATCTTC,CASSSSIGLSYIF
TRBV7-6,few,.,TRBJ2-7,TGTGCCAGCAGCTCGCAAGAGGGCTACGAGCAGTACTTC,CASSSQEGYEQYF
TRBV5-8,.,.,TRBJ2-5,TGTGCCGGCAGGTTAGGAGGGACGGATCAAGAGACCCAGTACTTC,CAGRLGGTDQETQYF
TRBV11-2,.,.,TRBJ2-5,TGTGCCAGCAGCTTAGGGAGTAGCGGCCCGGCGGAGACCCGGCACTTC,CASSLGSSGPAETRHF
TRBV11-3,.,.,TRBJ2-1,TGTTCCAGCAACTTGGGAGGTGGGAACGGTGAGCAGTTCTTC,CSSNLGGGNGEQFF
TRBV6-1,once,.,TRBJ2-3,TGTGCCAGCAGTGAAGCTCGGTTACATACGCAGTATTTT,CASSEARLHTQYF
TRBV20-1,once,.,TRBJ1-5,TGCAGTGTTAGCCCGGCGGCAGAAATCAATCAGCCTCAGCATTTT,CSVSPAAEINQPQHF
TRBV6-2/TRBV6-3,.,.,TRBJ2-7,TGTGGCAGCTTCACGCCGATCCTCCACTCCTACGAGCAGTACTTC,CGSFTPILHSYEQYF
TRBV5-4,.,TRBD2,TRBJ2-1,TGTGCCAGCAGCGCCGGACTAGCGGGAGGGACCCCCTACAATGAGCAGTTATTC,CASSAGLAGGTPYNEQLF
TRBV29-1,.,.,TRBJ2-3,TGCAGCGTTAACCGGTGCAGGCTCGGTACGCAGTATTTT,CSVNRCRLGTQYF
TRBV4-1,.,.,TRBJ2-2,TGCGCCAGCAGCCAAACTAGAGGGGACACCGGGGAGCTGTTTTTT,CASSQTRGDTGELFF
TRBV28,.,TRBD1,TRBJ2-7,TGTGCCAGCAGCTTCGGTACCGGGACAGGGGAGGAGAAGCAGTACTTC,CASSFGTGTGEEKQYF
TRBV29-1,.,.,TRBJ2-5,TGCAGCGTTTGGGCGACGGGAGTGGGCCAAGAGACCCAGAACTTC,CSVWATGVGQETQNF
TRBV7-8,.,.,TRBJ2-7,TGTGCCAGCAGCTTAGAACTATCGGGTATCTCCTACGAGCAGTACTTC,CASSLELSGISYEQYF
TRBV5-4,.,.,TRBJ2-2,TGTGACAGCAGCTCTGGGAGACGGAACACCGGGGAGCTGTTTTTT,CDSSSGRRNTGELFF
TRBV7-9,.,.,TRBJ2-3,TGTGCCAGCAGCCCTAGTAATCAGCCCCAGTATTTT,CASSPSNQPQYF
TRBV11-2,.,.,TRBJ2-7,TGTGCCGGCAGCTTAACTGACACTGCCTGCGAGCAATACTTC,CAGSLTDTACEQYF
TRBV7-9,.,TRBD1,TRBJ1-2,TGTGCCAGCAGACATTGTGGACAGGGGGATGGCTACACCTTC,CASRHCGQGDGYTF
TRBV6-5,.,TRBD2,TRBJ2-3,TGTGCCAGCGGGAGGGGAACGGAAACGCAGTATTTT,CASGRGTETQYF
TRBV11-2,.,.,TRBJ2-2,TGTGCCATCAGCTTAGATCGAGGGGGAGTGCGCCCGAACCCGGGGGAGCTGTTTTTT,CAISLDRGGVRPNPGELFF
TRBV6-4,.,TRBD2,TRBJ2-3,TGTGCCAGCAGTGACACTAGCGGGGACACAGATACGCAGTATTTT,CASSDTSGDTDTQYF
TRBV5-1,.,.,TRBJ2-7,TGCGCCAGCAACTTGACTAGAGGGCAGGCCTACGAGCAGTACTTC,CASNLTRGQAYEQYF
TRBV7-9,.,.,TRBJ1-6,TGTGCCAGCCGCTTAGCCACAGGGTTTCGGTCACCCCTCCACTTT,CASRLATGFRSPLHF
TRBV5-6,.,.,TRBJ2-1,TGTGCCAGCACCTCGAGGGAGGGGGAGTACAATGGGCAGTTCTTC,CASTSREGEYNGQFF
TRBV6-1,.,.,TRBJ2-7,TGTGCCAGCAGTGACAGGGACTTCTACGAGCAGTACTTC,CASSDRDFYEQYF
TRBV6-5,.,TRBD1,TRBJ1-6,TGTACCAGCAGTTTGACAGGGGATCCTAGTTCACCCCTCCACTTT,CTSSLTGDPSSPLHF
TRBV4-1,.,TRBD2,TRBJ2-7,TGCGCCAGCAGCCAAAGGACTAGCGGGAGCTACGAGCACTACTTC,CASSQRTSGSYEHYF
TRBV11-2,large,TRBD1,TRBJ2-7,TGTGCCAGCAGCTTAGGCAGGGGGCTTACCTACGAGCAGTACTTC,CASSLGRGLTYEQYF
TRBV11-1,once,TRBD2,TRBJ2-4,TGTACCAGCAGCCGCTCGGGAGGAAACATCCAGTACTTC,CTSSRSGGNIQYF
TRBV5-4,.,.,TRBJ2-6,TGTGCCAGCAGCCCGATTTTAGCTGCTCGGGCTAACGTCCTGACTTTC,CASSPILAARANVLTF
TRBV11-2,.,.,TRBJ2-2,TGTGCCAGCGGCTTTGTTCGGACGCACCCAGGGACCGGGGAGCTGTTTTTT,CASGFVRTHPGTGELFF
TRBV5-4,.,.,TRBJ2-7,TGTGCCAGCAGCCGGGACTCCGCTTACGAGCAGTACTTC,CASSRDSAYEQYF
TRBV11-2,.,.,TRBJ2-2,TGTGCCAGCAGCTTAGATCGAGGGGGAGTGTGCCCGAACACGGGGGAGCTGCTTTTT,CASSLDRGGVCPNTGELLF